This paragraph reports one T cell receptor beta chain. This entry belongs to a study of T cell responses to AZD1222 COVID-19 vaccine. The table came from immunoSEQ multiplex PCR; TCRdb's copy has only in-frame clones and leaves some out. The sample lists about 120,000 clones, around 90% occurring once. The CDR3 is 12 amino acids. The ends were cut back, 5 bases at V and 8 bases at J, with 12 bases in the middle. Germline CDR1 is WNHNN and CDR2 is SYGVQD (reference sequence). Sequenced here: peripheral blood, sampled on day 0 of AZD1222 vaccination. The sequence was obtained from an adult in good health. This sequence joins TRBV10-1 and TRBJ1-2; a weak D match, TRBD1 (5 bases). The CDR3 bases are TGCGCCAGCAGTACAGGAACGGCGGGCTACACCTTC. As protein: CASSTGTAGYTF.